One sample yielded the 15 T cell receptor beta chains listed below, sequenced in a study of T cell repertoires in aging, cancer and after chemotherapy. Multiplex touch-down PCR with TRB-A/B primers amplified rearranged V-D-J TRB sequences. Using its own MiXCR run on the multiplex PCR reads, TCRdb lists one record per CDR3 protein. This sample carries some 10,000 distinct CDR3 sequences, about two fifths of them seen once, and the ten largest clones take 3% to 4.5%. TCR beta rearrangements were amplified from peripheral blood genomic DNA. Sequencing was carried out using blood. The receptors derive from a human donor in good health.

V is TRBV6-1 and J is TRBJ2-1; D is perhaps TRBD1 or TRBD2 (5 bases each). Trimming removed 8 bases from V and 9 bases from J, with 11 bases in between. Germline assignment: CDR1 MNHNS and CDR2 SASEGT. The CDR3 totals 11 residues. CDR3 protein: CASSPGAEQFF. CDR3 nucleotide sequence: TGTGCCAGCTCCCCCGGGGCTGAGCAGTTCTTC.

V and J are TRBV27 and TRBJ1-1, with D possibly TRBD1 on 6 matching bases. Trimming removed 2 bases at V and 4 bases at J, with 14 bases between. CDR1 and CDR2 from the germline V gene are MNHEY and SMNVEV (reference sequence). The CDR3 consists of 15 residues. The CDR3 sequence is CASSLAAGDFTEAFF. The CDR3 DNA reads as TGTGCCAGCAGTTTAGCGGCAGGGGATTTCACTGAAGCTTTCTTT.

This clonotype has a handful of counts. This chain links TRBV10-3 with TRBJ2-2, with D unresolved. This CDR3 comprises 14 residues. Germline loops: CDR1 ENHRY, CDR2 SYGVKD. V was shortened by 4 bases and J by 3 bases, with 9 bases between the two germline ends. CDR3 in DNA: TGTGCCATCAGTGTAGGGCGGTACACCGGGGAGCTGTTTTTT. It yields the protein CAISVGRYTGELFF.

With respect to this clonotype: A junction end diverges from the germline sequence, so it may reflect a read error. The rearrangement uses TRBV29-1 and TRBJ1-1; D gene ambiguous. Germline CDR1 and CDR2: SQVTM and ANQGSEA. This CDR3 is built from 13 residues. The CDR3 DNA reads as TGCAGCGTAGAAAGGGTAATGAACACTGAAGCTTACTTT. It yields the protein CSVERVMNTEAYF.

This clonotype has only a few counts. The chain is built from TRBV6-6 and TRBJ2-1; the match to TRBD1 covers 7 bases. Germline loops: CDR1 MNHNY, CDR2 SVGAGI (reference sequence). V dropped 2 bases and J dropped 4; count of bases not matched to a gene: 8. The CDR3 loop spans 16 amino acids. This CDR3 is CASSYRLGQDYNEQFF. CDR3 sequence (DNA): TGTGCCAGCAGTTACCGCCTCGGACAGGATTACAATGAGCAGTTCTTC.

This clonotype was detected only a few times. CDR3 loop: CASSLGAGRVRGEKLFF. CDR3 DNA sequence: TGTGCCAGCAGCTTAGGGGCGGGGAGAGTACGAGGCGAAAAACTGTTTTTT. The J gene is TRBJ1-4, the V gene TRBV11-2; D unclear. With 1 base removed from V and 8 bases from J, the gap between germline ends came to 20 bases. The CDR3 is made up of 17 amino acids. Germline V gives CDR1 SGHAT, CDR2 FQNNGV.

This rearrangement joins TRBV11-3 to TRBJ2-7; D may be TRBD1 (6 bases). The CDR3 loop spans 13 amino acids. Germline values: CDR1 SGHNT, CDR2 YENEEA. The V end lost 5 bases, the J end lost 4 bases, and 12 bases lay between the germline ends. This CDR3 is CASSRTGQYEQYF. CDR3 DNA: TGTGCCAGCAGCCGGACCGGACAGTACGAGCAGTACTTC.

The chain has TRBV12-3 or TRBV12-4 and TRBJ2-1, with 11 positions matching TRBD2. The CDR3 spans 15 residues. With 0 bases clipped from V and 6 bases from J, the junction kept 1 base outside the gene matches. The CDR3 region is CASSLASGRVNEQFF. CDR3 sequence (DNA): TGTGCCAGCAGTTTAGCTAGCGGGAGGGTCAATGAGCAGTTCTTC.

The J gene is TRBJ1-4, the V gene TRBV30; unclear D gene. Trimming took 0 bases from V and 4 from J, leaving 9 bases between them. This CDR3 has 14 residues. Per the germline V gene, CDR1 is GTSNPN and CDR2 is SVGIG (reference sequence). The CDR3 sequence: CAWSVELLNEKLFF. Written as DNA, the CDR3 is TGTGCCTGGAGTGTGGAACTCCTTAATGAAAAACTGTTTTTT.

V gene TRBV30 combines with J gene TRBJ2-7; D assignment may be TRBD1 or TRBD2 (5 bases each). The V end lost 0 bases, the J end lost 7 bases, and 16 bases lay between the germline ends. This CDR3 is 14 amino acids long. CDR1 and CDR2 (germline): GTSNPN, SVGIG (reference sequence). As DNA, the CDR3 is TGTGCCTGGAGTGTCGGGGACCTCCTGCGGGAGCAGTACTTC. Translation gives CAWSVGDLLREQYF.

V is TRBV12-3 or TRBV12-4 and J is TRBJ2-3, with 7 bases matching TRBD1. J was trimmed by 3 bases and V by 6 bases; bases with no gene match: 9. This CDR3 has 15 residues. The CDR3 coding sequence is TGTGCCAGCAGCACTAGACAGGGTAAAACAGATACGCAGTATTTT. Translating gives CASSTRQGKTDTQYF.

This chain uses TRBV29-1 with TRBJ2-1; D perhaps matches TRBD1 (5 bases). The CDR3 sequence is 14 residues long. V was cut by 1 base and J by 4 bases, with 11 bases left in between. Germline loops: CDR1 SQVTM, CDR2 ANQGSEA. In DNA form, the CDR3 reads TGCAGCGTTGAAGCGGCCGACAGATACAATGAGCAGTTCTTC. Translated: CSVEAADRYNEQFF.

CDR3 sequence: CASSLEGQGFYEQYF. The CDR3 coding sequence is TGCGCCAGCAGCTTGGAGGGACAGGGGTTCTACGAGCAGTACTTC. The chain combines TRBV5-1 with TRBJ2-7, with 10 bases aligning to TRBD1. J gave up 3 bases and V 0 bases, and 3 bases lay outside the gene matches. The CDR3 extends over 15 amino acids. CDR1 and CDR2 from the germline V gene are SGHRS and YFSETQ.

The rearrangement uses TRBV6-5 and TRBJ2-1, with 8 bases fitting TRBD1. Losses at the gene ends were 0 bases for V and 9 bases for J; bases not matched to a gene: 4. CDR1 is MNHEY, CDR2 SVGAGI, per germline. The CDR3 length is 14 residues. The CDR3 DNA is TGTGCCAGCAGTTACTCCTCAGGGGGCGGTGAGCAGTTCTTC. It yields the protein CASSYSSGGGEQFF.

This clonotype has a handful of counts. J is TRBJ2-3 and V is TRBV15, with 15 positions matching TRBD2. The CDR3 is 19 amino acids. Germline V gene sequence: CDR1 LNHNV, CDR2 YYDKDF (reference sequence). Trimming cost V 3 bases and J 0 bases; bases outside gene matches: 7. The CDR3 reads CATSSGGLAGGASTDTQYF. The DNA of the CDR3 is TGTGCCACCAGCAGCGGCGGACTAGCGGGGGGGGCTAGCACAGATACGCAGTATTTT.